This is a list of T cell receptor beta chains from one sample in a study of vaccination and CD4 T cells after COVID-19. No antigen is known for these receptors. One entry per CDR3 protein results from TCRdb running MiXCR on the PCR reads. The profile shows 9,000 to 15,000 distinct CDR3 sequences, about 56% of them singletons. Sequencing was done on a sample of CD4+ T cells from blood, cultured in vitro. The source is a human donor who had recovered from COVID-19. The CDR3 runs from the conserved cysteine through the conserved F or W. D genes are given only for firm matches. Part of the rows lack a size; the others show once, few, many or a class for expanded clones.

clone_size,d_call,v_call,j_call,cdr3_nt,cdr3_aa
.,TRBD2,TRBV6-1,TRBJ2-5,TGTGCCAGCACAAGGCATCTCGGGGGGGAGACCCAGTACTTC,CASTRHLGGETQYF
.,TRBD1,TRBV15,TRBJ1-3,TGTGCCACCAGCAGAGATAAGGCAGGGGGCACTGGAAACACCATATATTTT,CATSRDKAGGTGNTIYF
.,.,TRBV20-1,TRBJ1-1,TGCAGTGCTAGAAGCAGGGACCCTTCTATGAACACTGAAGCTTTCTTT,CSARSRDPSMNTEAFF
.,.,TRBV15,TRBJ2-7,TGTGCCACCGGGCAGCAAAAGCGGGACGAGCAGTACTTC,CATGQQKRDEQYF
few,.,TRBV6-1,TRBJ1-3,TGTGCCAGCAGTAGAGAAATGGATGGAAACACCATATATTTT,CASSREMDGNTIYF
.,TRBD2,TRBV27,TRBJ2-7,TGTGCCAGCAGTCCAACATCGTCCAGACTAGCCTTCCCCTCCTACGAGCAGTACTTC,CASSPTSSRLAFPSYEQYF
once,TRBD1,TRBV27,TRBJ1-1,TGTGCCAGCAGAGAGACCGGGACAGGGGATCTCACTGAAGCTTTCTTT,CASRETGTGDLTEAFF
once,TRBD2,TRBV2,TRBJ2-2,TGTGCCAGCCTACTAGCGGCGAACACCGGGGAGCTGTTTTTT,CASLLAANTGELFF
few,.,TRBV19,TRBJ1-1,TGTGCCAGTAGCGTCAAGGGTTACACTGAAGCTTTCTTT,CASSVKGYTEAFF
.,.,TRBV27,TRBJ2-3,TGTGCCAGCAGTCCTCACAGGATAGCTAGCACAGATACGCAGTATTTT,CASSPHRIASTDTQYF
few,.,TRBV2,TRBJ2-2,TGTGCCAGCGTAGAGGCCGGGGAGCTGTTTTTT,CASVEAGELFF
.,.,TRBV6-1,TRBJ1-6,TGTGCCAGCACTCGAGAGCGGGGGGCAGGAAATTCACCCCTCCACTTT,CASTRERGAGNSPLHF
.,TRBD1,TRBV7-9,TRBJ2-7,TGTGCCAGCAGCGCGGGACAGGGCCCCTACGAGCAGTACTTC,CASSAGQGPYEQYF
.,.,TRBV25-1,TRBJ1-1,TGTGCCAGCAGTGAATATAGGGGCGACGCTGAAGCTTTCTTT,CASSEYRGDAEAFF
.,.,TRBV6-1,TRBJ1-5,TGTGCCAGCAGTGAAGATCTCAGTTATAGCAATCAGCCCCAGCATTTT,CASSEDLSYSNQPQHF
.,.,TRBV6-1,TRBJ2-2,TGTGCCAGCAGTCCTCTGGGGGGAAACACCGGGGAGCTGTTTTTT,CASSPLGGNTGELFF
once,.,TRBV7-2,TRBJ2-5,TGTGCCAGCAGCTTAGTTGGGGAGACCCAGTACTTC,CASSLVGETQYF
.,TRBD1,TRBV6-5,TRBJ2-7,TGTGCCAGCAGTTACCCGGGACAGGGGCTAGGCGAGCAGTACTTC,CASSYPGQGLGEQYF
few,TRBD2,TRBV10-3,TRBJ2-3,TGTGCCATATCGTTAGCGGGGGGCCGGGGAGATACGCAGTATTTT,CAISLAGGRGDTQYF
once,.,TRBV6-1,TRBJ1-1,TGTGCCAGCAGTGATCGGCGGCCTTGGGGGACTGAAGCTTTCTTT,CASSDRRPWGTEAFF
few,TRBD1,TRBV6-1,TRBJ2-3,TGTGCCAGCAGTCGCGACAGGGTGGGAGATACGCAGTATTTT,CASSRDRVGDTQYF
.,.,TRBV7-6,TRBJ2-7,TGTGCCAGCAGCCAGAGGGGGACCCAAGGGGGCGAGCAGTACTTC,CASSQRGTQGGEQYF
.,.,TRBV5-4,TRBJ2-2,TGTGCCAGCAGCGGACCTCACCCGGACCCAAACACCGGGGAGCTGTTTTTT,CASSGPHPDPNTGELFF
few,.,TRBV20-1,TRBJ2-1,TGCAGTGCTAGAGATCCGGCCAGGGCTAATGAGCAGTTCTTC,CSARDPARANEQFF
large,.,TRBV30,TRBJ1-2,TGTGCCTGGGGGGGGCCGCCCTATGGCTACACCTTC,CAWGGPPYGYTF
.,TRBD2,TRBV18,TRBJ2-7,TGTGCCAGCTCACTACTAGCGGGGCAAACCTACGAGCAGTACTTC,CASSLLAGQTYEQYF